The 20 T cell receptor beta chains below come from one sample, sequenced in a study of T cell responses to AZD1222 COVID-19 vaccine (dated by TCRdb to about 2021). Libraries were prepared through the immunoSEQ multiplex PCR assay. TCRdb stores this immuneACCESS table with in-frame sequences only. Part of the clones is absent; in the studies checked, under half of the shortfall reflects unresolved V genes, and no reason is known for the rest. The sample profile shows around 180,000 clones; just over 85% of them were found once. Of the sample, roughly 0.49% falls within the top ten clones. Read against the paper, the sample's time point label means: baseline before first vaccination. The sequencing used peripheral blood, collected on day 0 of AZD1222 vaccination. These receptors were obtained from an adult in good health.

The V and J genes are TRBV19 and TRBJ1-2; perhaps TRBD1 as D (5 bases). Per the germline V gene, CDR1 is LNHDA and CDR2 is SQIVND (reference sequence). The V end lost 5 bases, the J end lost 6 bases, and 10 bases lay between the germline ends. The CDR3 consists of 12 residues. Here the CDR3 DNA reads TGTGCCAGTAGTGTCCGGGGCCATGGCTACACCTTC. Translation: CASSVRGHGYTF.

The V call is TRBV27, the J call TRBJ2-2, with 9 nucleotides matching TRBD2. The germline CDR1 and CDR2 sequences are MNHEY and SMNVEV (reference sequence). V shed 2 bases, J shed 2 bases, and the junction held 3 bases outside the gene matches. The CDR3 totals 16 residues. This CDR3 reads CASSLLAGRNTGELFF. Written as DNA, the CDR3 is TGTGCCAGCAGTTTACTAGCGGGAAGAAACACCGGGGAGCTGTTTTTT.

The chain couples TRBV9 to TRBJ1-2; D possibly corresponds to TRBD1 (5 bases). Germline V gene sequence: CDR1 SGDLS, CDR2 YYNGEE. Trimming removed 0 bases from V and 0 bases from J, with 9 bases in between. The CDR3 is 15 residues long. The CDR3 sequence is CASSVERTTNYGYTF. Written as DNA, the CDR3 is TGTGCCAGCAGCGTAGAAAGGACAACTAACTATGGCTACACCTTC.

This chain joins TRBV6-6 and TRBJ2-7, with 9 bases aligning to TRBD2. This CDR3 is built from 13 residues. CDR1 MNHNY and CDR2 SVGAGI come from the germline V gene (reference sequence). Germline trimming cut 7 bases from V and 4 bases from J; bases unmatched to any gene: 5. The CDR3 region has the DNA TGTGCCAGCAAGCGGGGGGAAAATTACGAGCAGTACTTC. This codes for CASKRGENYEQYF.

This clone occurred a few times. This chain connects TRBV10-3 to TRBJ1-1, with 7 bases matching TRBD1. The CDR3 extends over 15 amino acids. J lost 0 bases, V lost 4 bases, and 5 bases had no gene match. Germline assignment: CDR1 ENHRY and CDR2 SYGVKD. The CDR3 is CAISVTGLMNTEAFF. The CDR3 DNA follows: TGTGCCATCAGTGTGACAGGGTTAATGAACACTGAAGCTTTCTTT.

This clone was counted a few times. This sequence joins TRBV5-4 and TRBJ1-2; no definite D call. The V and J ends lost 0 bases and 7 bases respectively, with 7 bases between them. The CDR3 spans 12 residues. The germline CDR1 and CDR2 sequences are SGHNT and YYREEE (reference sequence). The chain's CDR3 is CASSLERGGYTF. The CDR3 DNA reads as TGTGCCAGCAGCTTGGAACGGGGTGGCTACACCTTC.

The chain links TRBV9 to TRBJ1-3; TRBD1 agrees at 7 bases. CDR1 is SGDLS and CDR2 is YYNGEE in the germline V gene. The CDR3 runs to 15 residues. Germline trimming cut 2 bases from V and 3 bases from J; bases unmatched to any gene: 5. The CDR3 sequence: CASSVGDSGGNTIYF. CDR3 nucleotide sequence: TGTGCCAGCAGCGTGGGGGACAGTGGTGGAAACACCATATATTTT.

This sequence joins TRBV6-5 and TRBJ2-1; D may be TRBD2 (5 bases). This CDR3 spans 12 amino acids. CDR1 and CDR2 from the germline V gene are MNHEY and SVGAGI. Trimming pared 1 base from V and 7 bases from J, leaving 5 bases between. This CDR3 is CASSYLANEQFF. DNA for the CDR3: TGTGCCAGCAGTTACTTAGCGAATGAGCAGTTCTTC.

In nucleotides, the CDR3 is TGTGCCAGCAGCTCCTGGGTCACTAGCGGGAGAATCCTTAGCACAGATACGCAGTATTTT. Amino acids: CASSSWVTSGRILSTDTQYF. The V call is TRBV7-8, the J call TRBJ2-3, with 11 nucleotides matching TRBD2. Germline V gene sequence: CDR1 SGHVS, CDR2 FQNEAQ. The CDR3 length is 20 residues. The V gene end was trimmed by 4 bases and the J gene end by 0 bases; junction bases not matched to a gene: 15.

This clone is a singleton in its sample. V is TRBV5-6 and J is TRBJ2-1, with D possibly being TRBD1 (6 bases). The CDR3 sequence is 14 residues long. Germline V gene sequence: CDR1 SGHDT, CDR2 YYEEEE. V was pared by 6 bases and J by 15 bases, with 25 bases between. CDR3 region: CASTLRWTVRFGFF. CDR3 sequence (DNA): TGTGCCAGCACCCTACGTTGGACAGTACGTTTTGGGTTCTTC.

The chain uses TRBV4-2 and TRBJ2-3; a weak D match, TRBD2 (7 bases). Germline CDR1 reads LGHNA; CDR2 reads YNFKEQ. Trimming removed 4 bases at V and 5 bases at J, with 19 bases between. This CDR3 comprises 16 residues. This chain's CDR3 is CASSLKLQGGGDTQYF. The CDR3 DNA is TGTGCCAGCAGCCTCAAACTACAGGGAGGGGGAGATACGCAGTATTTT.

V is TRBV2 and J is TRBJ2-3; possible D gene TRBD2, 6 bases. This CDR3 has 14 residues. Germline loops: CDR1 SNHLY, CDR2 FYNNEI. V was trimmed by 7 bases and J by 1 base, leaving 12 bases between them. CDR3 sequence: CASTREMGTDTQYF. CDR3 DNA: TGTGCCAGCACTCGGGAGATGGGCACAGATACGCAGTATTTT.

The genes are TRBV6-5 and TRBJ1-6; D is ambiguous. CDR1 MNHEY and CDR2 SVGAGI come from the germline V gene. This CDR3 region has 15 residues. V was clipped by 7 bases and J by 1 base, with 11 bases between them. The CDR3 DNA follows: TGTGCCAGCAAGGTTGACGGTTCCTATAATTCACCCCTCCACTTT. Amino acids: CASKVDGSYNSPLHF.

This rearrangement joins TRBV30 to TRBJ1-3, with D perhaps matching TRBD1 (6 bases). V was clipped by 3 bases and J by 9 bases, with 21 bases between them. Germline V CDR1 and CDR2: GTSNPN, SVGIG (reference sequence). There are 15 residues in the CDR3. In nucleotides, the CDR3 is TGTGCCTGGAGCGACCAGGGGCGAGCATCGTCCACCATATATTTT. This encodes CAWSDQGRASSTIYF.

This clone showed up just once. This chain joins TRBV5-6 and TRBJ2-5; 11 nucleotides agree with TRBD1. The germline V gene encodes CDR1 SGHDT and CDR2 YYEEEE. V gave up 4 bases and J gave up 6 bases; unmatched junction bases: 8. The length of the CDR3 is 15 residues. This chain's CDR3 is CASSRRTGGVKTQYF. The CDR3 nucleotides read TGTGCCAGCAGCCGCCGGACAGGGGGCGTGAAGACCCAGTACTTC.

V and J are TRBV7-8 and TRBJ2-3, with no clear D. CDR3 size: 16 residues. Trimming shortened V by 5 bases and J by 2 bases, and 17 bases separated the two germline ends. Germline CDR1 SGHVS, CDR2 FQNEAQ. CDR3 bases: TGTGCCAGCAGCGACCGAAGCCCGCAGAACACAGATACGCAGTATTTT. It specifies CASSDRSPQNTDTQYF.

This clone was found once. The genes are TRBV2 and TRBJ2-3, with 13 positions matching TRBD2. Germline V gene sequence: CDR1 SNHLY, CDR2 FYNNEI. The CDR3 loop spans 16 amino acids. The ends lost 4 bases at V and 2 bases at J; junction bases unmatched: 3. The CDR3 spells CASSGLAGGLTDTQYF. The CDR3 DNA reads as TGTGCCAGCAGTGGACTAGCGGGGGGACTCACAGATACGCAGTATTTT.

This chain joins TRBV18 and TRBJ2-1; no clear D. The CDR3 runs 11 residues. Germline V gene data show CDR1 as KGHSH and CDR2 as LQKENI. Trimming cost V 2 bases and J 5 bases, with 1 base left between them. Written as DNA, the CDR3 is TGTGCCAGCTCACCAAACAATGAGCAGTTCTTC. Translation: CASSPNNEQFF.

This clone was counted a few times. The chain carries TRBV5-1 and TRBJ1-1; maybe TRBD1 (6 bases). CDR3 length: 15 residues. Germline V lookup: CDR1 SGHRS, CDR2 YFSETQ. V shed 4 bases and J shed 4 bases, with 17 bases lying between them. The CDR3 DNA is TGCGCCAGCAGCCCCCAACGGGGGGCGGGCACTGAAGCTTTCTTT. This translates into CASSPQRGAGTEAFF.

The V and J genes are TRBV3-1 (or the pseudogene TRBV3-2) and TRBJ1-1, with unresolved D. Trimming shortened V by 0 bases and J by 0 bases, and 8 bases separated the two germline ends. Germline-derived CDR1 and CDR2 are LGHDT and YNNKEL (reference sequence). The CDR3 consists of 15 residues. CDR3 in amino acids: CASSQDDIMNTEAFF. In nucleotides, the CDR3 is TGTGCCAGCAGCCAAGATGACATTATGAACACTGAAGCTTTCTTT.